The following is a T cell receptor beta chain sequence with its context. Authors' processing steps: Reference gene primer amplification in the assay estimated nucleated cell counts. Using immunoSEQ multiplex PCR, the repertoire was profiled, and TCRdb retains in-frame clones only, with some absent. D and trimming come from the DNA, and the V and J calls and clone size come from that table. The repertoire holds roughly 48,000 clones, 60% to 80% seen once, with roughly 21% in the top ten. The CDR3 runs 12 residues. The germline V and J ends were trimmed by 6 bases and 7 bases, with 10 bases remaining between them. Per germline, CDR1 ENHRY and CDR2 SYGVKD. This specimen comes from a study of blood T cell repertoires in COVID-19. Across the study: Samples of COVID-19 (acute and convalescent) were obtained from the United States, Italy and Spain.

This chain links TRBV10-3 with TRBJ2-1; a weak D match, TRBD1 (5 bases). Material for sequencing was peripheral blood. The clonotype comes from a human donor with active or convalescent COVID-19. The donor label of this sample is uncertain. The CDR3 DNA sequence: TGTGCCATCAGGCCCCAGGGAAATGAGCAGTTCTTC. Its translation is CAIRPQGNEQFF.